These T cell receptor beta chains were read from a single sample in a study of control samples from healthy donors and cancer patients. Generated by immunoSEQ multiplex PCR, the TCRdb table keeps only in-frame clones and is missing some. This table has fewer than 500,000 clones, roughly 90% appearing once. The sample consisted of PBMCs. The source is a man aged 35-49 years with head and neck cancer. Both conserved end residues are part of each CDR3. The D gene is left open where the match is weak. Rows may omit the clone size; those that give it use once, few, many or a size class.

D: TRBD1; J: TRBJ1-2; V: TRBV15; size: -; DNA: TGTGCCACCAGCGGCGGTGAGGGGGCTCCATATGGCTACACCTTC; CDR3: CATSGGEGAPYGYTF
D: -; J: TRBJ1-5; V: TRBV5-6; size: -; DNA: TGTGCCAGCAGCTTGGCTGAGGACCGACTACGTCAGCCCCAGCATTTT; CDR3: CASSLAEDRLRQPQHF
D: -; J: TRBJ2-7; V: TRBV13; size: -; DNA: TGTGCCAGCAGCCCCACAGGGTTGGCGAACGAGCAGTACTTC; CDR3: CASSPTGLANEQYF
D: -; J: TRBJ2-7; V: TRBV2; size: -; DNA: TGTGCCAGCACCCTCTTGGGCCAGGGAATCACCGAGCAGTACTTC; CDR3: CASTLLGQGITEQYF
D: TRBD1; J: TRBJ2-1; V: TRBV10-3; size: -; DNA: TGTGCCATCAGCCAGGACAGGGACAATGAGCAGTTCTTC; CDR3: CAISQDRDNEQFF
D: TRBD2; J: TRBJ2-1; V: TRBV27; size: -; DNA: TGTGCCAGCAGTAATAGCGGGGGTTACAATGAGCAGTTCTTC; CDR3: CASSNSGGYNEQFF
D: -; J: TRBJ1-3; V: TRBV10-3; size: once; DNA: TGTGCCACCGCCAGGACAGAGGAAAACACCATATATTTT; CDR3: CATARTEENTIYF
D: -; J: TRBJ2-3; V: TRBV19; size: -; DNA: TGTGCCAGTAGCAGGGATTCATTGGCGGCAGATACGCAGTATTTT; CDR3: CASSRDSLAADTQYF
D: -; J: TRBJ1-2; V: TRBV2; size: -; DNA: TGTGCCAGCCGAACCGGAGAGATGTCTTATGGCTACACCTTC; CDR3: CASRTGEMSYGYTF
D: TRBD2; J: TRBJ2-3; V: TRBV27; size: -; DNA: TGTGCCAGCAGTTTCCTAGGACTAGCGGGAGTAGATACGCAGTATTTT; CDR3: CASSFLGLAGVDTQYF
D: -; J: TRBJ2-3; V: TRBV7-2; size: -; DNA: TGTGCCAGCAGCTCGGGACTTGTAACAGATACGCAGTATTTT; CDR3: CASSSGLVTDTQYF
D: -; J: TRBJ2-1; V: TRBV25-1; size: -; DNA: TGTGCCAGCAGTGAGGATGGCGGACTACTGGATGAGCAGTTCTTC; CDR3: CASSEDGGLLDEQFF
D: -; J: TRBJ1-1; V: TRBV4-1; size: -; DNA: TGCGCCAGCAGCCCTCTCCCGAGCGGGGGGGCGAACACTGAAGCTTTCTTT; CDR3: CASSPLPSGGANTEAFF
D: TRBD1; J: TRBJ1-6; V: TRBV6-4; size: -; DNA: TGTGCCAGCCAGGGGGACAGTTATAATTCACCCCTCCACTTT; CDR3: CASQGDSYNSPLHF
D: TRBD2; J: TRBJ2-7; V: TRBV20-1; size: -; DNA: TGCAGTGCTAGTAGGACTAGCGGGACCTACGAGCAGTACTTC; CDR3: CSASRTSGTYEQYF
D: -; J: TRBJ1-5; V: TRBV4-3; size: -; DNA: TGCGCCAGCAGCCCTGGGGGGGGTCATCAGCCCCAGCATTTT; CDR3: CASSPGGGHQPQHF
D: TRBD1; J: TRBJ1-4; V: TRBV4-2; size: -; DNA: TGTGCCAGCAGCCAATCCCCCGGGACAGGGACTGAAAAACTGTTTTTT; CDR3: CASSQSPGTGTEKLFF
D: TRBD1; J: TRBJ1-1; V: TRBV9; size: -; DNA: TGTGCCAGCAGCCCAGGGGGGGAATGGACTGAAGCTTTCTTT; CDR3: CASSPGGEWTEAFF
D: -; J: TRBJ2-5; V: TRBV21-1; size: -; DNA: TGTGCCAGCAGCAAAGGTGGGGCCGGATCGATCGAGGAGACCCAGTACTTC; CDR3: CASSKGGAGSIEETQYF
D: -; J: TRBJ1-1; V: TRBV28; size: -; DNA: TGTGCCAGCAGTATAACAAAGAACACTGAAGCTTTCTTT; CDR3: CASSITKNTEAFF
D: -; J: TRBJ1-5; V: TRBV30; size: -; DNA: TGTGCCTGGGCCGATATCGGGGCACCGAATCAGCCCCAGCATTTT; CDR3: CAWADIGAPNQPQHF
D: -; J: TRBJ1-2; V: TRBV7-2; size: -; DNA: TGTGCCAGCATCGAACAGGGCGGAGGCTACACCTTC; CDR3: CASIEQGGGYTF
D: -; J: TRBJ2-7; V: TRBV5-1; size: -; DNA: TGCGCCAGCAGCTTGGTGGCCGGGGAGTTTTCCTACGAGCAGTACTTC; CDR3: CASSLVAGEFSYEQYF
D: -; J: TRBJ1-3; V: TRBV7-2; size: -; DNA: TGTGCCAGCAGCAGGGTAGGAGGAAACACCATATATTTT; CDR3: CASSRVGGNTIYF
D: -; J: TRBJ2-3; V: TRBV5-1; size: -; DNA: TGCGCCAGCAGCCCCCTGGGCCTCACAGATACGCAGTATTTT; CDR3: CASSPLGLTDTQYF
D: -; J: TRBJ1-5; V: TRBV19; size: -; DNA: TGTGCCAGTTATTCCCCCGGGACCGCACGATATAGCAATCAGCCCCAGCATTTT; CDR3: CASYSPGTARYSNQPQHF
D: TRBD1; J: TRBJ2-2; V: TRBV18; size: -; DNA: TGTGCCAGCTCACCAACCTCCGGGACAGACGTTACCGGGGAGCTGTTTTTT; CDR3: CASSPTSGTDVTGELFF
D: TRBD1; J: TRBJ2-2; V: TRBV5-1; size: -; DNA: TGCGCCAGCAGCTCAACCGGGACAGGGAACACCGGGGAGCTGTTTTTT; CDR3: CASSSTGTGNTGELFF
D: TRBD1; J: TRBJ1-4; V: TRBV7-3; size: -; DNA: TGTGCCAGCCCCCGGGACAGCTATAATGAAAAACTGTTTTTT; CDR3: CASPRDSYNEKLFF
D: -; J: TRBJ2-5; V: TRBV6-5; size: -; DNA: TGTGCCAGCAGTTACTCGACGCTGGCCGGAGAGACCCAGTACTTC; CDR3: CASSYSTLAGETQYF
D: -; J: TRBJ2-3; V: TRBV4-1; size: -; DNA: TGCGCCAGCAGCCACCTACAGGGGAGGCGCACAGATACGCAGTATTTT; CDR3: CASSHLQGRRTDTQYF
D: TRBD1; J: TRBJ1-1; V: TRBV3-1/TRBV3-2; size: -; DNA: TGTGCCAGCAGTCAAGGATCCGGACGCCCAGGGGGCACTGAAGCTTTCTTT; CDR3: CASSQGSGRPGGTEAFF
D: -; J: TRBJ2-3; V: TRBV6-5; size: -; DNA: TGTGCCAGCAGCGCCGAGAGGACAGATACGCAGTATTTT; CDR3: CASSAERTDTQYF
D: -; J: TRBJ1-5; V: TRBV6-5; size: -; DNA: TGTGCCAGCAGTTCCGGCGGCAATCAGCCCCAGCATTTT; CDR3: CASSSGGNQPQHF
D: TRBD2; J: TRBJ2-1; V: TRBV6-2/TRBV6-3; size: -; DNA: TGTGCCAGCAGTCCCGGGGGGGCCTACAATGAGCAGTTCTTC; CDR3: CASSPGGAYNEQFF
D: TRBD2; J: TRBJ2-7; V: TRBV7-9; size: -; DNA: TGTGCCAGCAGCCAGGAGCTAGCGGGGCCTATCGAGCAGTACTTC; CDR3: CASSQELAGPIEQYF
D: -; J: TRBJ2-7; V: TRBV27; size: -; DNA: TGTGCCAGCAGCACAGGAATTAGCTCCTACGAGCAGTACTTC; CDR3: CASSTGISSYEQYF
D: -; J: TRBJ2-3; V: TRBV13; size: -; DNA: TGTGCCAGCAGCCCCTACCGTACAGATACGCAGTATTTT; CDR3: CASSPYRTDTQYF
D: -; J: TRBJ1-5; V: TRBV7-2; size: -; DNA: TGTGCCAGCAGCCCGACCGGCAGGGCCCTTAGCAATCAGCCCCAGCATTTT; CDR3: CASSPTGRALSNQPQHF
D: TRBD2; J: TRBJ2-5; V: TRBV15; size: few; DNA: TGTGCCACCAGCAGAGCTCCGGTTGGTCAGGGACTATCCGGGACCCAGTACTTC; CDR3: CATSRAPVGQGLSGTQYF
D: -; J: TRBJ1-5; V: TRBV3-1/TRBV3-2; size: -; DNA: TGTGCCAGCAGCCAGAACAATGATCAGCCCCAGCATTTT; CDR3: CASSQNNDQPQHF
D: TRBD1; J: TRBJ2-2; V: TRBV10-3; size: -; DNA: TGTGCCATCAAGGACAGGGCCAACACCGGGGAGCTGTTTTTT; CDR3: CAIKDRANTGELFF
D: -; J: TRBJ2-6; V: TRBV4-2; size: -; DNA: TGTGCCAGCAGCCTCACGATGACAGATTTGGGGGCCAACGTCCTGACTTTC; CDR3: CASSLTMTDLGANVLTF
D: TRBD2; J: TRBJ2-3; V: TRBV28; size: -; DNA: TGTGCCAGCAGTGCCCCTAGCGGAGGCACAGATACGCAGTATTTT; CDR3: CASSAPSGGTDTQYF
D: -; J: TRBJ2-5; V: TRBV7-2; size: -; DNA: TGTGCCAGCAGCTTAGTCAGGGCCCAAGAGACCCAGTACTTC; CDR3: CASSLVRAQETQYF
D: TRBD1; J: TRBJ2-7; V: TRBV5-5; size: -; DNA: TGTGCCAGCGGGCGGACAGGGAACGAGCAGTACTTC; CDR3: CASGRTGNEQYF
D: -; J: TRBJ1-1; V: TRBV29-1; size: -; DNA: TGCAGCGTTGGAGCCCCCTGGGGCACTGAAGCTTTCTTT; CDR3: CSVGAPWGTEAFF
D: TRBD1; J: TRBJ2-7; V: TRBV5-1; size: -; DNA: TGCGCCAGCAGCTCGGCCACTGGACAGGGATACGAGCAGTACTTC; CDR3: CASSSATGQGYEQYF
D: TRBD1; J: TRBJ1-4; V: TRBV5-1; size: -; DNA: TGCGCCAGCAGCTTGGGGGACAGTCGCGAAAAACTGTTTTTT; CDR3: CASSLGDSREKLFF